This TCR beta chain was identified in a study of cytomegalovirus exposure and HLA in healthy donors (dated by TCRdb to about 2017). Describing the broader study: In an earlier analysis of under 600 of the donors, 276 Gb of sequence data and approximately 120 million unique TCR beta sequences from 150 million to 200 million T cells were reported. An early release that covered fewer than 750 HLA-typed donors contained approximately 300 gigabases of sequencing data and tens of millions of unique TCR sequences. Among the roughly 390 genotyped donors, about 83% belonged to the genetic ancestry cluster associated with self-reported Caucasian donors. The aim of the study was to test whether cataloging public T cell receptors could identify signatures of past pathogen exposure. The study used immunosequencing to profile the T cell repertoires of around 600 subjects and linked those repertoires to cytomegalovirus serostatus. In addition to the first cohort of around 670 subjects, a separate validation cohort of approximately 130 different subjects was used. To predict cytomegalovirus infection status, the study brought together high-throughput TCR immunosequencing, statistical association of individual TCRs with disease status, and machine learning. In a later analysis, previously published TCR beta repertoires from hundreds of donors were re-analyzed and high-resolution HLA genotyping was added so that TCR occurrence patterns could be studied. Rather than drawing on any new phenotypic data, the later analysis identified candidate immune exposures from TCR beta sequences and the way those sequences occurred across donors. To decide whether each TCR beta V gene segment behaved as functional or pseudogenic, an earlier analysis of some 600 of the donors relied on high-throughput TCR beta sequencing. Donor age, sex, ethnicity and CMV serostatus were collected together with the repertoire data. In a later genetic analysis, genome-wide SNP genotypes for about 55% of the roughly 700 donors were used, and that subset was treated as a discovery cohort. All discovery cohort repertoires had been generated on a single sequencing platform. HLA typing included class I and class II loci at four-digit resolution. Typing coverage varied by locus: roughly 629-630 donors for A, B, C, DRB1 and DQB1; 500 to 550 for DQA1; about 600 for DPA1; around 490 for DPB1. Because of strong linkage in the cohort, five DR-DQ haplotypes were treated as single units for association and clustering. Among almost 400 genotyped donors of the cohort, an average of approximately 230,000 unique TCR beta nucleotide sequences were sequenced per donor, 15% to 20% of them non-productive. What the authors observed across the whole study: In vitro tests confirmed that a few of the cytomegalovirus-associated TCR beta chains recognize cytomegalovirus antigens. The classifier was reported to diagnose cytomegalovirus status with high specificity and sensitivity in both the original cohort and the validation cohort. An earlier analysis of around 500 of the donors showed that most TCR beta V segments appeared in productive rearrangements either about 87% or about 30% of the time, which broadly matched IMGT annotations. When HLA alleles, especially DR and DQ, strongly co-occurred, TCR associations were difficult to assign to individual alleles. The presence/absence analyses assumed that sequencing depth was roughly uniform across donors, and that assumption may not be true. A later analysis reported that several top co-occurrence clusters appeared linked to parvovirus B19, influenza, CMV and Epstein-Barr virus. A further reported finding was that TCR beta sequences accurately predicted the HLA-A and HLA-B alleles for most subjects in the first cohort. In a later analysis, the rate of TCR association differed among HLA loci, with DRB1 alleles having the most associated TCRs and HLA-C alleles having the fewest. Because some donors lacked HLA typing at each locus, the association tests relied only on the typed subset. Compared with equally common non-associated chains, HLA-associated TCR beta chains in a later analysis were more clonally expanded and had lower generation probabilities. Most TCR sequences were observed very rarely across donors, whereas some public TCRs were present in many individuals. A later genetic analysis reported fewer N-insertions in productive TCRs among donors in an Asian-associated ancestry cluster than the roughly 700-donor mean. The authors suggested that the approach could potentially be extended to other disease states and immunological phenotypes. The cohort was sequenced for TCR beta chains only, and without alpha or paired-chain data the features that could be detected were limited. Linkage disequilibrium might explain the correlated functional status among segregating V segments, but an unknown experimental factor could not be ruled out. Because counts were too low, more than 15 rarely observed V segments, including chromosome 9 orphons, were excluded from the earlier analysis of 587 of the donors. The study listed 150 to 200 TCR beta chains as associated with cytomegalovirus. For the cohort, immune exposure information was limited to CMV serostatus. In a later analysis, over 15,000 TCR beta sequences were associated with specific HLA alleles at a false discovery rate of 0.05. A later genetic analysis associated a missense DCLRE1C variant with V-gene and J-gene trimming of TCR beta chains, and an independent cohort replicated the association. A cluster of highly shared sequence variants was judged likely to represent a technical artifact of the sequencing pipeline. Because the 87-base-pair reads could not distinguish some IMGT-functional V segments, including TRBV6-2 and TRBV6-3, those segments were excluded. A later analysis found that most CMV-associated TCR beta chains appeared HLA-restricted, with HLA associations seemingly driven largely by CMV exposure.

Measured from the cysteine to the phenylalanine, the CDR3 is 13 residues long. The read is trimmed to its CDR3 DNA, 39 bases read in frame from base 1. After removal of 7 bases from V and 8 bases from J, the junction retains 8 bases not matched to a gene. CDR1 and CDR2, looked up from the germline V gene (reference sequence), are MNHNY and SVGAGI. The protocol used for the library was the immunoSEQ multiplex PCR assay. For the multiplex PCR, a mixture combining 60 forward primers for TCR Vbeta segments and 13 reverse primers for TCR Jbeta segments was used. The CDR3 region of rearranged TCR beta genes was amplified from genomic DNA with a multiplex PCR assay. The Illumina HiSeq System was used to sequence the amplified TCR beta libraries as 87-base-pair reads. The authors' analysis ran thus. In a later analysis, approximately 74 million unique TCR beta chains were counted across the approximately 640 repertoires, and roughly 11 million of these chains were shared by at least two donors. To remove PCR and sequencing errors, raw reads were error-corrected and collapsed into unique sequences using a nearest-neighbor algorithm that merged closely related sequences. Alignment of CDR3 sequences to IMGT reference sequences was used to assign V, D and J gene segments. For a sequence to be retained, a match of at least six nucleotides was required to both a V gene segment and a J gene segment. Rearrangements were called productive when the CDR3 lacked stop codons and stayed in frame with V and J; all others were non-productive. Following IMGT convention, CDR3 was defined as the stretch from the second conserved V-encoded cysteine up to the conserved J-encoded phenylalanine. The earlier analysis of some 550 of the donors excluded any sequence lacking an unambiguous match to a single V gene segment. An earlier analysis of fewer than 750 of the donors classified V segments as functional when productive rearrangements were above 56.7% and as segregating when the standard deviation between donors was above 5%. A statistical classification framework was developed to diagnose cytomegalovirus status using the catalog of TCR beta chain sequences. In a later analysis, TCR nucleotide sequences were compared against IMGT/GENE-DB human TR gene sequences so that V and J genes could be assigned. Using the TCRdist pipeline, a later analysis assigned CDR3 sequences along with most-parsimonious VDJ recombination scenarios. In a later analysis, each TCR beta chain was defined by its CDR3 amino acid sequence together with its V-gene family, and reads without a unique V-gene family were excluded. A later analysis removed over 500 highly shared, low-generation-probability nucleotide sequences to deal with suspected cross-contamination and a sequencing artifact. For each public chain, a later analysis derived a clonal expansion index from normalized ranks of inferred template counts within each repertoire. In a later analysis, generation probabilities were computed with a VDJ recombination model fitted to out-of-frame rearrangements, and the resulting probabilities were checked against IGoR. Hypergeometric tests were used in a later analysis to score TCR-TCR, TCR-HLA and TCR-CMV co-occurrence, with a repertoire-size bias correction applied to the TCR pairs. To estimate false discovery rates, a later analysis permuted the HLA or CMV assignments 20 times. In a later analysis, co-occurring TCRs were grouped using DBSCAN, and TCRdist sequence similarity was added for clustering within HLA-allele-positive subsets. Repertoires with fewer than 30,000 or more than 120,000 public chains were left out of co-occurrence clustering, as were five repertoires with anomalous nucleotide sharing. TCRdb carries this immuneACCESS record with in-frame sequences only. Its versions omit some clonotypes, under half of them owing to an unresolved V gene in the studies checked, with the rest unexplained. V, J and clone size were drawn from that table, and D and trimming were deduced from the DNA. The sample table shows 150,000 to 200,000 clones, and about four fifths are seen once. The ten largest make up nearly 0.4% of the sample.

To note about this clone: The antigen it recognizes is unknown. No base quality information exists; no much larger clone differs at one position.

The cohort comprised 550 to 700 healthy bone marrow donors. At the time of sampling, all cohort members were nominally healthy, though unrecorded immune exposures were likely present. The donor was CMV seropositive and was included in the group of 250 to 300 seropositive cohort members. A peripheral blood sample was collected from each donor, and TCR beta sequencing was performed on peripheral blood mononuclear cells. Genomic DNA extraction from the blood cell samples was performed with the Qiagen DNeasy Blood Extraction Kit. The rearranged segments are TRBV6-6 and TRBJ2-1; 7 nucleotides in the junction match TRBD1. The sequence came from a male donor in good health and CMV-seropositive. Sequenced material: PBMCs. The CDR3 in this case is CASTMTGLDEQFF. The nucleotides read TGTGCCAGCACCATGACAGGGTTGGATGAGCAGTTCTTC.